This entry lists 27 T cell receptor beta chains sequenced from one sample in a study of shared clonotypes between healthy human individuals. Some clones are missing from TCRdb's copy, which holds only in-frame ones; the method was immunoSEQ multiplex PCR. The table includes about 1.5 million clones, 95% to 99% detected once. The sample was naive CD4+ T cells sorted from blood. This sample's subset: CD45RA+ positively selected. Receptors were obtained from a man between 25 and 39 years old in good health.

This sequence joins TRBV5-5 and TRBJ1-4; no clear D gene. Looked up from germline, CDR1 is SGHKS and CDR2 is YYEKEE (reference sequence). V gave up 1 base and J gave up 0 bases, with 4 bases separating them. CDR3 length: 14 residues. In DNA form, the CDR3 reads TGTGCCAGCAGCTTGCCGTCAACTAATGAAAAACTGTTTTTT. Translation gives CASSLPSTNEKLFF.

This chain connects TRBV19 to TRBJ2-3, with D possibly called TRBD1 or TRBD2 (5 bases each). The CDR3 extends over 16 amino acids. Between the trimmed V and J ends, which lost 6 bases and 2 bases, there was a span of 18 bases. CDR1 is LNHDA, CDR2 SQIVND, per germline (reference sequence). Here the CDR3 DNA reads TGTGCCAGTAGCACTTACGGGACCGCTAACACAGATACGCAGTATTTT. Translating it yields CASSTYGTANTDTQYF.

The chain links TRBV14 to TRBJ2-2; D is unclear. The V end was cut by 0 bases, the J end by 3 bases, with 5 bases between. Germline CDR1 is SGHDN and CDR2 is FVKESK. The CDR3 consists of 14 residues. The CDR3 sequence: CASSQEAYTGELFF. CDR3 nucleotides: TGTGCCAGCAGCCAAGAAGCTTACACCGGGGAGCTGTTTTTT.

The CDR3 DNA follows: TGTGCCAGCAGTCCTATTATGGGGACCCTGGGTGGTTACGAGCAGTACTTC. This translates into CASSPIMGTLGGYEQYF. The gene calls are TRBV28 and TRBJ2-7; D tentatively fits TRBD1 or TRBD2 (5 bases each). Germline V gene lookup returns CDR1 MDHEN and CDR2 SYDVKM. CDR3 size: 17 residues. Trimming took off 5 bases at V and 4 bases at J, with 24 bases between the two ends. The whole variable domain, filled in from reference TRBV28 and TRBJ2-7, reads DVKVTQSSRYLVKRTGEKVFLECVQDMDHENMFWYRQDPGLGLRLIYFSYDVKMKEKGDIPEGYSVSREKKERFSLILESASTNQTSMYLCASSPIMGTLGGYEQYFGPGTRLTVT.

The chain couples TRBV28 to TRBJ2-1, with unresolved D. Germline CDR1 MDHEN, CDR2 SYDVKM. Between the trimmed V and J ends, which lost 3 bases and 3 bases, there was a span of 12 bases. CDR3 size: 15 residues. The CDR3 here is CASSFTSYGYNEQFF. Written as DNA, the CDR3 is TGTGCCAGCAGTTTTACGAGTTACGGCTACAATGAGCAGTTCTTC.

This rearrangement joins TRBV4-1 to TRBJ2-7; possibly TRBD1 for D (6 bases). The germline V gene encodes CDR1 MGHRA and CDR2 YSYEKL. The CDR3 contains 13 residues. V was cut by 5 bases and J by 4 bases, with 12 bases left in between. CDR3 in amino acids: CASSSPQGYEQYF. For the CDR3, the DNA is TGCGCCAGCAGCTCGCCCCAGGGGTACGAGCAGTACTTC.

The chain joins TRBV15 to TRBJ1-4, with 7 positions matching TRBD1. Per the germline V gene, CDR1 is LNHNV and CDR2 is YYDKDF (reference sequence). The CDR3 contains 15 residues. V lost 3 bases and J lost 4; bases outside the gene matches: 5. CDR3 DNA sequence: TGTGCCACCAGCAGTACGGGACAGAGTAATGAAAAACTGTTTTTT. It codes for CATSSTGQSNEKLFF.

The rearrangement joins TRBV15 to TRBJ1-1; D unresolved. CDR1 is LNHNV and CDR2 is YYDKDF in the germline V gene (reference sequence). CDR3 size: 16 residues. Trimming removed 0 bases from V and 9 bases from J, with 20 bases in between. In DNA form, the CDR3 reads TGTGCCACCAGCAGAGATCGGGCCCTTCCCATTCCCAAAGCTTTCTTT. Translated: CATSRDRALPIPKAFF. Combining the CDR3 with reference TRBV15 and TRBJ1-1 gives the whole variable domain DAMVIQNPRYQVTQFGKPVTLSCSQTLNHNVMYWYQQKSSQAPKLLFHYYDKDFNNEADTPDNFQSRRPNTSFCFLDIRSPGLGDTAMYLCATSRDRALPIPKAFFGQGTRLTVV.

As for this clone: Other DNA sequences in this specimen translate into the identical CDR3. The chain employs TRBV2 and TRBJ1-2; D is unclear. The CDR3 loop spans 11 amino acids. CDR1 is SNHLY and CDR2 is FYNNEI in the germline V gene. V was trimmed by 3 bases and J by 7 bases, leaving 6 bases between them. The CDR3: CASSDRGGYTF. CDR3 in DNA: TGTGCCAGCAGTGATCGGGGTGGCTACACCTTC.

The CDR3 sequence: CASSPGRVGKDTQYF. The CDR3 region has the DNA TGTGCCAGCAGCCCAGGCCGCGTGGGCAAAGATACGCAGTATTTT. This rearrangement joins TRBV5-8 to TRBJ2-3; D remains ambiguous. The germline gives CDR1 SGHTS, CDR2 YDEGEE. With 4 bases removed from V and 5 bases from J, the gap between germline ends came to 17 bases. The CDR3 loop spans 15 amino acids.

The chain is built from TRBV28 and TRBJ2-1; no definite D call. V dropped 5 bases and J dropped 0 bases, with 8 bases sitting between them. Germline V gives CDR1 MDHEN, CDR2 SYDVKM. CDR3 length: 14 residues. Here the CDR3 reads CASSLASSYNEQFF. Here the CDR3 DNA reads TGTGCCAGCAGTCTGGCGAGCTCCTACAATGAGCAGTTCTTC.

In its sample, this clone was seen once. Other DNA sequences from this sample encode an identical CDR3 as well. The J gene is TRBJ1-4, the V gene TRBV5-1; no firm D call. The CDR3 sequence is 15 residues long. Germline CDR1 SGHRS, CDR2 YFSETQ. V was clipped by 0 bases and J by 0 bases, with 6 bases between them. CDR3 DNA sequence: TGCGCCAGCAGCTTGGGGACCGCAACTAATGAAAAACTGTTTTTT. Translated, it gives CASSLGTATNEKLFF.

DNA of the CDR3: TGTGCCAGCAGCGTAGTCGGGACAGGGTTTTCCGAGCAGTACTTC. This translates into CASSVVGTGFSEQYF. The V call is TRBV9, the J call TRBJ2-7; 9 bases match TRBD1. The CDR3 consists of 15 residues. Germline CDR1 reads SGDLS; CDR2 reads YYNGEE. The J segment lost 6 bases and the V segment lost 0 bases, leaving 7 bases of the junction unmatched.

This clone has just one count. The rearrangement uses TRBV14 and TRBJ1-2; possible D gene TRBD1, 6 bases. The CDR3 has 16 residues. V was clipped by 1 base and J by 7 bases, with 19 bases between them. Per the germline V gene, CDR1 is SGHDN and CDR2 is FVKESK. Here the CDR3 DNA reads TGTGCCAGCAGCCAAGCGCGTTACAGGGTTGTTTTTGGCTACACCTTC. It is translated as CASSQARYRVVFGYTF.

Points on this clone: Other DNA sequences in this sample translate to the same CDR3. This sequence joins TRBV7-9 and TRBJ2-7, with D possibly being TRBD1 (6 bases). V was shortened by 3 bases and J by 2 bases, with 11 bases between the two germline ends. Germline CDR1 and CDR2: SEHNR and FQNEAQ (reference sequence). This CDR3 contains 14 residues. CDR3 residues: CASSLGARTYEQYF. CDR3 coding DNA: TGTGCCAGCAGCTTGGGGGCTCGCACCTACGAGCAGTACTTC.

This sequence joins TRBV28 and TRBJ1-2; D remains ambiguous. The germline gives CDR1 MDHEN, CDR2 SYDVKM. The CDR3 sequence is 14 residues long. V dropped 3 bases and J dropped 3 bases, with 11 bases sitting between them. CDR3 bases: TGTGCCAGCAGTTTGGCTGGGCAAGACTATGGCTACACCTTC. Protein: CASSLAGQDYGYTF.

CDR3 coding DNA: TGTGCCAGTATTCAACAATTGAACACTGAAGCTTTCTTT. It yields the protein CASIQQLNTEAFF. The chain joins TRBV28 to TRBJ1-1; D unclear. Trimming took 9 bases from V and 0 from J, leaving 11 bases between them. The CDR3 is 13 residues long. Germline-derived CDR1 and CDR2 are MDHEN and SYDVKM.

V is TRBV19 and J is TRBJ1-5; D is undetermined. Germline CDR1 LNHDA, CDR2 SQIVND (reference sequence). This CDR3 comprises 15 residues. V shed 3 bases and J shed 5 bases, with 14 bases lying between them. The CDR3: CASSIELLRDQPQHF. The DNA for the CDR3 is TGTGCCAGTAGTATTGAGTTATTACGGGATCAGCCCCAGCATTTT.

This chain joins TRBV11-2 and TRBJ2-6, with no clear D. Per the germline V gene, CDR1 is SGHAT and CDR2 is FQNNGV. The CDR3 has 14 residues. Trimming shortened V by 4 bases and J by 0 bases, and 4 bases separated the two germline ends. The CDR3 is CASSSDSGANVLTF. Written as DNA, the CDR3 is TGTGCCAGCAGCTCGGACTCTGGGGCCAACGTCCTGACTTTC.

About this clone: This same CDR3 is encoded by further DNA sequences in the sample. This CDR3 is CASSPRVNTEAFF. The DNA for the CDR3 is TGTGCCAGCAGCCCTAGGGTGAACACTGAAGCTTTCTTT. This sequence joins TRBV7-6 and TRBJ1-1; D gene unclear. This CDR3 spans 13 amino acids. V dropped 5 bases and J dropped 0 bases, with 7 bases sitting between them. CDR1 is SGHVS, CDR2 FNYEAQ, per germline.

V usage is TRBV11-3 and J usage is TRBJ2-1; D is perhaps TRBD1 (5 bases). V shed 1 base and J shed 3 bases, with 7 bases lying between them. The CDR3 consists of 14 residues. The germline gives CDR1 SGHNT, CDR2 YENEEA. The CDR3: CASSLAGYYNEQFF. CDR3 in DNA: TGTGCCAGCAGCTTAGCAGGGTACTACAATGAGCAGTTCTTC.

The V gene is TRBV15, the J gene TRBJ1-5, with D possibly being TRBD1 (5 bases). The CDR3 is made up of 14 amino acids. Trimming took off 1 base at V and 5 bases at J, with 9 bases between the two ends. Germline assignment: CDR1 LNHNV and CDR2 YYDKDF (reference sequence). CDR3 amino acids: CATSRATGDQPQHF. The CDR3 region has the DNA TGTGCCACCAGCAGAGCAACAGGAGATCAGCCCCAGCATTTT.

The chain combines TRBV29-1 with TRBJ1-4, with 7 bases fitting TRBD1. Germline V lookup: CDR1 SQVTM, CDR2 ANQGSEA. The trim removed 4 bases at V and 7 bases at J, leaving 9 bases unmatched. The CDR3 has 14 amino acids. CDR3 sequence (DNA): TGCAGCGTTGGGCTTGCAGGGGGAGCTGAAAAACTGTTTTTT. Translation: CSVGLAGGAEKLFF.

This clone appeared a single time. The chain has TRBV18 and TRBJ2-5; 7 bases map to TRBD2. The CDR3 length is 15 residues. Germline assignment: CDR1 KGHSH and CDR2 LQKENI. The V segment lost 1 base and the J segment 4 bases; nucleotides outside the gene matches: 6. The CDR3 DNA reads as TGTGCCAGCTCACCACGCGGGACTACATCAGAGACCCAGTACTTC. Translated: CASSPRGTTSETQYF.

The V call is TRBV28, the J call TRBJ1-3; D is unclear. Germline V CDR1 and CDR2: MDHEN, SYDVKM. V lost 5 bases and J lost 3, with 14 bases in between. This CDR3 spans 15 amino acids. CDR3 coding DNA: TGTGCCAGCAGTGTGATTCGGGGTGGTGGAAACACCATATATTTT. Protein sequence: CASSVIRGGGNTIYF. The complete variable domain, with remaining parts taken from reference TRBV28 and TRBJ1-3, reads DVKVTQSSRYLVKRTGEKVFLECVQDMDHENMFWYRQDPGLGLRLIYFSYDVKMKEKGDIPEGYSVSREKKERFSLILESASTNQTSMYLCASSVIRGGGNTIYFGEGSWLTVV.

The chain carries TRBV7-8 and TRBJ2-3, with D tentatively TRBD2 (5 bases). The CDR3 is 15 amino acids. Germline V gene data show CDR1 as SGHVS and CDR2 as FQNEAQ. V lost 7 bases to trimming and J lost 2 bases, with 16 bases between them. The DNA of the CDR3 is TGTGCCAGCACCACGGGTCGGCGGGCCACAGATACGCAGTATTTT. This translates into CASTTGRRATDTQYF.

This rearrangement joins TRBV5-1 to TRBJ2-3, with 7 bases that match TRBD2. CDR3 length: 15 amino acids. Germline V gene sequence: CDR1 SGHRS, CDR2 YFSETQ. V lost 4 bases and J lost 3; bases outside the gene matches: 8. The CDR3 loop is CASSGDSSGTDTQYF. CDR3 sequence (DNA): TGCGCCAGCAGCGGGGACTCTAGCGGAACAGATACGCAGTATTTT.